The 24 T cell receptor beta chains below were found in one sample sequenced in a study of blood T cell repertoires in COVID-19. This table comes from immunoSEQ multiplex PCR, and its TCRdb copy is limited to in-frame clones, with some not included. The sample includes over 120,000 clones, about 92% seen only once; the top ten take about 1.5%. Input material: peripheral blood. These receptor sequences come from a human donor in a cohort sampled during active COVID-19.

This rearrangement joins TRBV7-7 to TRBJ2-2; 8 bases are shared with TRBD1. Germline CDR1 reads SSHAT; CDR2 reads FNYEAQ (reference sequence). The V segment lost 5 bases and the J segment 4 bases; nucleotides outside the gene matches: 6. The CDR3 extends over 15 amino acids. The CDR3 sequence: CASSVGQGRTGELFF. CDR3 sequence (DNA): TGTGCCAGCAGCGTTGGACAGGGCCGCACCGGGGAGCTGTTTTTT.

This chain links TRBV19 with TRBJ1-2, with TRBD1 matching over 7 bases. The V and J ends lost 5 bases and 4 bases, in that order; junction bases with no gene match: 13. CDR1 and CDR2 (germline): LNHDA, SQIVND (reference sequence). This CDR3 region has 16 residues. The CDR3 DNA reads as TGTGCCAGTAGTCTCGTCCGACGACAGGGATTCTATGGCTACACCTTC. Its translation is CASSLVRRQGFYGYTF. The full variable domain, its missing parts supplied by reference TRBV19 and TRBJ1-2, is DGGITQSPKYLFRKEGQNVTLSCEQNLNHDAMYWYRQDPGQGLRLIYYSQIVNDFQKGDIAEGYSVSREKKESFPLTVTSAQKNPTAFYLCASSLVRRQGFYGYTFGSGTRLTVV.

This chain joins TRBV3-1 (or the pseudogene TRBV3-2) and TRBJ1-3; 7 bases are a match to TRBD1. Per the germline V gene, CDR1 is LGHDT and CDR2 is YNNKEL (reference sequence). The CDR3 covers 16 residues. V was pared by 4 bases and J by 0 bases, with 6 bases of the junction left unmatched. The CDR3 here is CASSPSRGDSGNTIYF. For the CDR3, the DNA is TGTGCCAGCAGCCCCAGCAGGGGGGACTCTGGAAACACCATATATTTT.

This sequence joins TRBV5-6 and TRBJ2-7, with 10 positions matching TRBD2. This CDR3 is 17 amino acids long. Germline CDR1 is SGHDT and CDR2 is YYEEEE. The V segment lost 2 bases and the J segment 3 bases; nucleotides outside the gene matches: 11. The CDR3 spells CASSFLSSGGNLYEQYF. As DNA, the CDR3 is TGTGCCAGCAGCTTCCTCTCTAGCGGGGGCAATCTCTACGAGCAGTACTTC.

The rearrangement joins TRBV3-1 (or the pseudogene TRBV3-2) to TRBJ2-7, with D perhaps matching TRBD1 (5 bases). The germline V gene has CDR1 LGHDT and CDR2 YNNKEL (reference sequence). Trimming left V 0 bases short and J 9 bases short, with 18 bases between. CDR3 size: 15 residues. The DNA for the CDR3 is TGTGCCAGCAGCCAAGAGGCAGGGCCCCTGGGGCGGCAGTACTTC. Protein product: CASSQEAGPLGRQYF.

CDR3 sequence: CSAPSGGEQFF. Here the CDR3 DNA reads TGCAGTGCTCCTAGCGGGGGTGAGCAGTTCTTC. The rearrangement joins TRBV20-1 to TRBJ2-1; 10 positions match TRBD2. This CDR3 comprises 11 residues. CDR1 is DFQATT, CDR2 SNEGSKA, per germline (reference sequence). The V and J ends lost 5 bases and 9 bases, in that order; junction bases with no gene match: 1.

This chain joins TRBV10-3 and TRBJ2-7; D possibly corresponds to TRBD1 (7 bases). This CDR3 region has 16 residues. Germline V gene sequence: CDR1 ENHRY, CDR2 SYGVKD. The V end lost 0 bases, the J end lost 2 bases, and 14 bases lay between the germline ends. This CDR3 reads CAISESWQGGPYEQYF. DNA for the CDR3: TGTGCCATCAGTGAGTCGTGGCAGGGGGGACCCTACGAGCAGTACTTC.

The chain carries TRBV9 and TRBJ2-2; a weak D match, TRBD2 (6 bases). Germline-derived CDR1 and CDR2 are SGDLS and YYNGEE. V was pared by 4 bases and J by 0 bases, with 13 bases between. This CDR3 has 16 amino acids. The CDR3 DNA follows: TGTGCCAGCAGCAGTCGTGGGGACTCGAACACCGGGGAGCTGTTTTTT. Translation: CASSSRGDSNTGELFF.

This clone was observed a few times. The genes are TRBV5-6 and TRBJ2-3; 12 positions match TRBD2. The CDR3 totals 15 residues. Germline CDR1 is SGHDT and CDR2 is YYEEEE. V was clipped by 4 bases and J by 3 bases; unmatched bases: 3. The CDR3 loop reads CASSNGLAGTDTQYF. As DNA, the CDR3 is TGTGCCAGCAGCAATGGACTAGCGGGGACAGATACGCAGTATTTT.

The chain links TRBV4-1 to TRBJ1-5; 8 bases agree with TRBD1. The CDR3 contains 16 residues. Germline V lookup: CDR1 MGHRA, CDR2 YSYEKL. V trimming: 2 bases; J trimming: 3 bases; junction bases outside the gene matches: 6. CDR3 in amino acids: CASSQTETGDNQPQHF. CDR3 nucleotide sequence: TGCGCCAGCAGCCAAACTGAGACAGGGGACAATCAGCCCCAGCATTTT.

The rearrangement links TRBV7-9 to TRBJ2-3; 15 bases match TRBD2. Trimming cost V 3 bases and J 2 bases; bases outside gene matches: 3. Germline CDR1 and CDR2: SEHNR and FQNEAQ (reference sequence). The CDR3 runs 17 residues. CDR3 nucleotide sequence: TGTGCCAGCAGCTTTTGGACTAGCGGGGGGGTCACAGATACGCAGTATTTT. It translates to CASSFWTSGGVTDTQYF.

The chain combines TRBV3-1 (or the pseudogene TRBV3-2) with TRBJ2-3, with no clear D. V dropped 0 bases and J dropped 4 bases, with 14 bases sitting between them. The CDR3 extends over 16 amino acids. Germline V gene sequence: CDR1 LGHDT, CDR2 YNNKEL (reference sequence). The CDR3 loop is CASSQDSSLVSDTQYF. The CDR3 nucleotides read TGTGCCAGCAGCCAAGATAGTAGCCTAGTATCAGATACGCAGTATTTT.

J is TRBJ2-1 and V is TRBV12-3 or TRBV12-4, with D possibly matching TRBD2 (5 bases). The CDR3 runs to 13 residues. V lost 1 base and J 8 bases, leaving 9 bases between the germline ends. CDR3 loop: CASSLGAADEQFF. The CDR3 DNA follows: TGTGCCAGCAGTTTAGGAGCGGCAGATGAGCAGTTCTTC.

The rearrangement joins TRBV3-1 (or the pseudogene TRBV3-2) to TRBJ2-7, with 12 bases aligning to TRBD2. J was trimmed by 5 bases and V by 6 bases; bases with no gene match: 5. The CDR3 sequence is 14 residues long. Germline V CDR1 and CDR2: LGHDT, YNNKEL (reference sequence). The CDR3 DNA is TGTGCCAGCAGGCGGACTAGCGGGGCCCACGAGCAGTACTTC. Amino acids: CASRRTSGAHEQYF.

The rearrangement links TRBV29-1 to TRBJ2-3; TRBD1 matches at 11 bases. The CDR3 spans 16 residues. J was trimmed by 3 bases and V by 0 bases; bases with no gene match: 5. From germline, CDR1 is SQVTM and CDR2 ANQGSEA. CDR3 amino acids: CSVEDRGQGVTDTQYF. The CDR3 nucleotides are TGCAGCGTTGAAGACCGGGGACAGGGGGTTACAGATACGCAGTATTTT.

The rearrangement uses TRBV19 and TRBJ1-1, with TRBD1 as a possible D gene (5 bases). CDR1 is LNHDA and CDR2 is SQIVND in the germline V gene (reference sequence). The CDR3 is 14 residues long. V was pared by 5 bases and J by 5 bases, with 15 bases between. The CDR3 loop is CASSPTPGGTEAFF. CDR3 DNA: TGTGCCAGTAGTCCGACCCCGGGGGGGACTGAAGCTTTCTTT.

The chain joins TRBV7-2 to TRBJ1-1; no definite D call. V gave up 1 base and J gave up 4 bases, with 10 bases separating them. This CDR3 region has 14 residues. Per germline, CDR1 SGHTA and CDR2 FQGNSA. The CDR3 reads CASSLGVGVTEAFF. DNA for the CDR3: TGTGCCAGCAGCTTAGGTGTCGGAGTCACTGAAGCTTTCTTT.

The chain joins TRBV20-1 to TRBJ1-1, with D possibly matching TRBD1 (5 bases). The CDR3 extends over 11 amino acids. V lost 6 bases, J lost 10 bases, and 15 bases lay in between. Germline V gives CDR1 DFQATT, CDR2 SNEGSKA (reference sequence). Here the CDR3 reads CSADRVGRAFF. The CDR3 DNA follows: TGCAGTGCCGACAGAGTGGGCAGAGCTTTCTTT.

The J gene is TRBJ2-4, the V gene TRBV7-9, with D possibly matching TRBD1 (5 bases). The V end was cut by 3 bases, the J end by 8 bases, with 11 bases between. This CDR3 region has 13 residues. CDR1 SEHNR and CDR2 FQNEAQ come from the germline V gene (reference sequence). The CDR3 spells CASSLWEGDIQYF. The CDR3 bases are TGTGCCAGCAGCTTGTGGGAAGGGGACATTCAGTACTTC. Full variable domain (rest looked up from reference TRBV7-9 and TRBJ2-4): DTGVSQNPRHKITKRGQNVTFRCDPISEHNRLYWYRQTLGQGPEFLTYFQNEAQLEKSRLLSDRFSAERPKGSFSTLEIQRTEQGDSAMYLCASSLWEGDIQYFGAGTRLSVL.

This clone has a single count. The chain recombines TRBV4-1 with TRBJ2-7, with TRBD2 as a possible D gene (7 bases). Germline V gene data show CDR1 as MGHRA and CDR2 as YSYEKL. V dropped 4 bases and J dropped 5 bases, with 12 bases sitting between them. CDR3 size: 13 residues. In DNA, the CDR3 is TGCGCCAGCAGCCCAAGGGGGGGACACGAGCAGTACTTC. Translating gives CASSPRGGHEQYF.

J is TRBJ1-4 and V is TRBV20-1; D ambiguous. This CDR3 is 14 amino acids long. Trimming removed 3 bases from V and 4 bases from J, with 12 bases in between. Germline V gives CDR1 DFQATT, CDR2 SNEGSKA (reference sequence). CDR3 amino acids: CSASRPGGNEKLFF. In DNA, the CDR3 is TGCAGTGCTAGTCGACCTGGAGGTAATGAAAAACTGTTTTTT.

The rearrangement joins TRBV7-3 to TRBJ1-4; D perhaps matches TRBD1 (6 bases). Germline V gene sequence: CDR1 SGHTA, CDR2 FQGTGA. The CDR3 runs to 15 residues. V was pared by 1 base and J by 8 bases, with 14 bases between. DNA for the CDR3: TGTGCCAGCAGCTTAAGGGCCGGGACACGCGAAAAACTGTTTTTT. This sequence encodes CASSLRAGTREKLFF.

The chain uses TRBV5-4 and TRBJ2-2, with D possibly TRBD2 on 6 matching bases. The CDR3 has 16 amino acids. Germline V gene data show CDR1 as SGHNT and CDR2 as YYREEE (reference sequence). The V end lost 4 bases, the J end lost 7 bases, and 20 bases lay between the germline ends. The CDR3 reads CASSARTEGGIGELFF. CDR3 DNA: TGTGCCAGCAGCGCACGGACGGAGGGCGGAATCGGGGAGCTGTTTTTT.

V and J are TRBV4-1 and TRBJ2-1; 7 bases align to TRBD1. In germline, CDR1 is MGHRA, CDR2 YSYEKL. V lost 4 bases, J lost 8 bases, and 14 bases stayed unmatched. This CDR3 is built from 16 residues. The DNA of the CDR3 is TGCGCCAGCAGCCGAGTAAGGGGGCTAGCTTGGTATGAGCAGTTCTTC. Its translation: CASSRVRGLAWYEQFF.